The 26 T cell receptor beta chains below all came from one sample that was sequenced in a study of cytomegalovirus exposure and HLA in healthy donors. Primers: 60 Vbeta forward and 13 Jbeta reverse. Sequencing was performed with immunoSEQ multiplex PCR; in TCRdb, only in-frame clones are kept and a portion is missing. The sample shows fewer than 150,000 clones, roughly four fifths of them seen only once. The sample consisted of PBMCs. All receptors derive from a man aged 25 to 45 in good health and CMV-seronegative.

This chain connects TRBV4-2 to TRBJ2-3; D gene unclear. This CDR3 is built from 13 residues. V was pared by 1 base and J by 3 bases, with 5 bases between. Germline V gene lookup returns CDR1 LGHNA and CDR2 YNFKEQ. The CDR3 DNA follows: TGTGCCAGCAGCCAAGGGAGAACAGATACGCAGTATTTT. It encodes CASSQGRTDTQYF.

This clone was seen more than once but under ten times. The chain carries TRBV5-3 and TRBJ1-5, with D possibly TRBD1 on 6 matching bases. TRBV5-3 has ORF status, its function being uncertain. This CDR3 is 16 amino acids long. The V and J ends lost 4 bases and 3 bases respectively, with 17 bases between them. The CDR3 reads CARSPSVRDNNQPQHF. For the CDR3, the DNA is TGTGCCAGAAGCCCCTCCGTCCGGGACAACAATCAGCCCCAGCATTTT.

Concerning this clone itself: This same CDR3 is encoded by further DNA sequences in the sample. V is TRBV11-2 and J is TRBJ2-7; TRBD1 aligns across 8 bases. J gave up 3 bases and V 5 bases, and 3 bases lay outside the gene matches. Germline lookup yields CDR1 SGHAT and CDR2 FQNNGV. The CDR3 is 13 residues long. The CDR3 DNA is TGTGCCAGCAGCCCCGGGACAGGCTACGAGCAGTACTTC. Translating it yields CASSPGTGYEQYF.

The CDR3 is CASSFKVEEPQHF. CDR3 DNA sequence: TGTGCCAGTAGTTTCAAGGTGGAGGAGCCCCAGCATTTT. The chain recombines TRBV19 with TRBJ1-5, with no clear D. Germline V gene sequence: CDR1 LNHDA, CDR2 SQIVND (reference sequence). V was clipped by 5 bases and J by 8 bases, with 13 bases between them. CDR3 length: 13 residues. Together with reference TRBV19 and TRBJ1-5, the CDR3 gives the full variable domain: DGGITQSPKYLFRKEGQNVTLSCEQNLNHDAMYWYRQDPGQGLRLIYYSQIVNDFQKGDIAEGYSVSREKKESFPLTVTSAQKNPTAFYLCASSFKVEEPQHFGDGTRLSIL.

This clone was detected only a few times. This chain uses TRBV28 with TRBJ2-5; 7 bases match TRBD1. This CDR3 has 14 amino acids. Per the germline V gene, CDR1 is MDHEN and CDR2 is SYDVKM. The junction had 9 bases not matched to a gene; V was cut back by 8 bases and J by 3 bases. CDR3 loop: CASSVIQGKETQYF. The CDR3 DNA follows: TGTGCCAGCTCTGTGATACAGGGGAAAGAGACCCAGTACTTC.

The rearrangement links TRBV2 to TRBJ2-7; no clear D gene. Trimming took off 3 bases at V and 0 bases at J, with 6 bases between the two ends. This CDR3 has 13 amino acids. Germline V CDR1 and CDR2: SNHLY, FYNNEI. In DNA form, the CDR3 reads TGTGCCAGCAGTGACACAAACTCCTACGAGCAGTACTTC. Translated: CASSDTNSYEQYF.

The chain employs TRBV4-2 and TRBJ2-7, with TRBD1 identical over 8 bases. V lost 4 bases and J lost 3; bases outside the gene matches: 5. CDR1 and CDR2 from the germline V gene are LGHNA and YNFKEQ. The CDR3 extends over 14 amino acids. The CDR3 nucleotides read TGTGCCAGCAGCCGACCTGGACAGGGCTACGAGCAGTACTTC. This sequence encodes CASSRPGQGYEQYF.

The J gene is TRBJ2-1, the V gene TRBV6-5; 7 bases agree with TRBD2. The ends lost 5 bases at V and 4 bases at J; junction bases unmatched: 2. This CDR3 has 13 residues. CDR1 and CDR2 from the germline V gene are MNHEY and SVGAGI. The CDR3, as DNA: TGTGCCAGCAGTAGGGGAGGGTACAATGAGCAGTTCTTC. It specifies CASSRGGYNEQFF.

The J gene is TRBJ2-4, the V gene TRBV2; maybe TRBD2 (7 bases). The CDR3 runs 13 residues. Germline CDR1 and CDR2: SNHLY and FYNNEI. Trimming stripped 8 bases from V and 8 bases from J, with 16 bases between. The CDR3 nucleotides read TGTGCCAGCGGGGGGGCGGTTCCGGACATTCAGTACTTC. The encoded protein is CASGGAVPDIQYF.

The genes are TRBV9 and TRBJ2-2; TRBD1 matches at 12 bases. Germline lookup yields CDR1 SGDLS and CDR2 YYNGEE. J was trimmed by 4 bases and V by 4 bases; bases with no gene match: 14. This CDR3 has 19 residues. The DNA for the CDR3 is TGTGCCAGCAGCCCGAGTAGCGTTGGGACAGGGGGCCGCACCGGGGAGCTGTTTTTT. This translates into CASSPSSVGTGGRTGELFF.

This clone has just a few counts. The chain couples TRBV6-1 to TRBJ2-7; TRBD2 might be the D (5 bases). Germline V gene sequence: CDR1 MNHNS, CDR2 SASEGT. CDR3 length: 15 residues. V was shortened by 7 bases and J by 3 bases, with 19 bases between the two germline ends. CDR3 sequence reads: CASTPRGRLLYEQYF. The CDR3 DNA sequence: TGTGCCAGCACCCCGAGAGGGAGACTCCTCTACGAGCAGTACTTC.

The rearrangement links TRBV6-5 to TRBJ2-7, with 8 bases lining up with TRBD1. V trimming: 4 bases; J trimming: 4 bases; junction bases outside the gene matches: 6. Germline assignment: CDR1 MNHEY and CDR2 SVGAGI. The CDR3 has 14 amino acids. CDR3 in DNA: TGTGCCAGCAGTTCCCTCACAGGGGGGTACGAGCAGTACTTC. Encoded protein: CASSSLTGGYEQYF.

This clone was observed a few times. The chain is built from TRBV5-4 and TRBJ1-3; D might be TRBD1 (5 bases). The CDR3 runs 15 residues. Germline V gene lookup returns CDR1 SGHNT and CDR2 YYREEE (reference sequence). Trimming left V 0 bases short and J 4 bases short, with 11 bases between. The chain's CDR3 is CASSLAGTGGNTIYF. As DNA, the CDR3 is TGTGCCAGCAGCTTGGCAGGAACAGGAGGAAACACCATATATTTT.

V gene TRBV2 combines with J gene TRBJ2-6; a possible D gene is TRBD1 (5 bases). The CDR3 is 16 amino acids. Germline V CDR1 and CDR2: SNHLY, FYNNEI. V was clipped by 6 bases and J by 2 bases, with 14 bases between them. CDR3 loop: CASRRQTQAGANVLTF. CDR3 sequence (DNA): TGTGCCAGCAGACGACAGACTCAGGCTGGGGCCAACGTCCTGACTTTC.

The DNA of the CDR3 is TGTGCCAGCAGCCTACAGGGGTACACTGAAGCTTTCTTT. This gives the protein CASSLQGYTEAFF. V and J are TRBV14 and TRBJ1-1, with TRBD1 matching 7 bases. The CDR3 runs 13 residues. Per the germline V gene, CDR1 is SGHDN and CDR2 is FVKESK. V shed 4 bases and J 3 bases; nucleotides not matched to a gene: 2.

The chain uses TRBV27 and TRBJ1-3; D might be TRBD1 (5 bases). Trimming took 2 bases from V and 2 from J, leaving 7 bases between them. This CDR3 spans 14 amino acids. The germline gives CDR1 MNHEY, CDR2 SMNVEV (reference sequence). The CDR3 loop reads CASSLRGTGNTIYF. CDR3 DNA sequence: TGTGCCAGCAGTTTACGGGGGACTGGAAACACCATATATTTT.

This chain joins TRBV11-2 and TRBJ1-2, with D possibly TRBD1 on 5 matching bases. Per germline, CDR1 SGHAT and CDR2 FQNNGV. There are 14 residues in the CDR3. Between the trimmed V and J ends, which lost 7 bases and 1 base, there was a span of 13 bases. The CDR3 DNA sequence: TGTGCCAGCAATAAGGGACTGAATAACTATGGCTACACCTTC. It specifies CASNKGLNNYGYTF.

In this sample, this clone turned up a few times. The chain couples TRBV15 to TRBJ2-3; possible D gene TRBD1, 7 bases. The CDR3 covers 17 residues. Germline CDR1 is LNHNV and CDR2 is YYDKDF (reference sequence). V lost 3 bases, J lost 6 bases, and 22 bases lay in between. CDR3 region: CATSRGGQVYGADTQYF. CDR3 bases: TGTGCCACCAGCAGGGGAGGACAGGTCTACGGTGCTGATACGCAGTATTTT.

This clone was detected only once. This rearrangement joins TRBV6-6 to TRBJ1-1, with 7 bases lining up with TRBD1. The CDR3 runs to 12 residues. The trim removed 7 bases at V and 7 bases at J, leaving 6 bases unmatched. CDR1 MNHNY and CDR2 SVGAGI come from the germline V gene (reference sequence). CDR3: CASTDRESEAFF. In nucleotides, the CDR3 is TGTGCCAGCACCGACAGGGAGAGTGAAGCTTTCTTT.

CDR3 sequence reads: CASRTGVGPSYGYTF. The CDR3 region has the DNA TGTGCCAGCAGGACAGGTGTGGGACCGAGCTATGGCTACACCTTC. The rearrangement joins TRBV28 to TRBJ1-2; weak D call: TRBD1 (6 bases). Germline CDR1 MDHEN, CDR2 SYDVKM. The CDR3 consists of 15 residues. V shed 6 bases and J shed 4 bases, with 18 bases lying between them.

This clone has a single count. The V call is TRBV28, the J call TRBJ2-1; 7 nucleotides align to TRBD2. The CDR3 covers 16 residues. Germline CDR1 reads MDHEN; CDR2 reads SYDVKM. Unmatched junction bases numbered 7, after V lost 1 base and J lost 4 bases. The DNA of the CDR3 is TGTGCCAGCAGTTTATTGGCTAGCGGATTTTACAATGAGCAGTTCTTC. Translation: CASSLLASGFYNEQFF.

J is TRBJ2-2 and V is TRBV2; D is unresolved. This CDR3 spans 13 amino acids. CDR1 is SNHLY, CDR2 FYNNEI, per germline. Trimming removed 0 bases at V and 6 bases at J, with 5 bases between. CDR3 DNA sequence: TGTGCCAGCAGTGAAGCATATCCCGGGGAGCTGTTTTTT. Amino acids: CASSEAYPGELFF.

The J gene is TRBJ1-5, the V gene TRBV12-5; 8 positions match TRBD1. The CDR3 runs to 14 residues. Germline lookup yields CDR1 LGHNT and CDR2 FRNRAP. V lost 5 bases and J lost 4; bases outside the gene matches: 4. CDR3 region: CASGLGQGNQPQHF. In nucleotides, the CDR3 is TGTGCTAGTGGTCTCGGACAGGGAAATCAGCCCCAGCATTTT. The entire variable domain, with the rest obtained from reference TRBV12-5 and TRBJ1-5, is as follows: DARVTQTPRHKVTEMGQEVTMRCQPILGHNTVFWYRQTMMQGLELLAYFRNRAPLDDSGMPKDRFSAEMPDATLATLKIQPSEPRDSAVYFCASGLGQGNQPQHFGDGTRLSIL.

This rearrangement joins TRBV10-1 to TRBJ2-3; the match to TRBD2 covers 10 bases. V was clipped by 0 bases and J by 6 bases; unmatched bases: 6. The germline gives CDR1 WNHNN, CDR2 SYGVQD (reference sequence). The CDR3 length is 16 residues. The CDR3 protein is CASSESKSGRGDTQYF. The CDR3 DNA reads TGCGCCAGCAGTGAGTCGAAAAGCGGGAGGGGGGATACGCAGTATTTT.

The gene calls are TRBV13 and TRBJ2-7; TRBD1 matches 10 bases. The germline V gene encodes CDR1 PRHDT and CDR2 FYEKMQ (reference sequence). The trim removed 6 bases at V and 3 bases at J, leaving 8 bases unmatched. The CDR3 runs 15 residues. The CDR3 nucleotides are TGTGCCAGCAGTTACCAGGGACAGGGGCTCTACGAGCAGTACTTC. Translation gives CASSYQGQGLYEQYF.

CDR3 region: CASSRDRGVDTQYF. The CDR3 nucleotides read TGTGCCAGCAGCCGGGACAGGGGAGTAGATACGCAGTATTTT. The chain uses TRBV6-6 and TRBJ2-3; 10 bases agree with TRBD1. Germline CDR1 is MNHNY and CDR2 is SVGAGI (reference sequence). The V segment lost 6 bases and the J segment 5 bases; nucleotides outside the gene matches: 5. This CDR3 comprises 14 residues.